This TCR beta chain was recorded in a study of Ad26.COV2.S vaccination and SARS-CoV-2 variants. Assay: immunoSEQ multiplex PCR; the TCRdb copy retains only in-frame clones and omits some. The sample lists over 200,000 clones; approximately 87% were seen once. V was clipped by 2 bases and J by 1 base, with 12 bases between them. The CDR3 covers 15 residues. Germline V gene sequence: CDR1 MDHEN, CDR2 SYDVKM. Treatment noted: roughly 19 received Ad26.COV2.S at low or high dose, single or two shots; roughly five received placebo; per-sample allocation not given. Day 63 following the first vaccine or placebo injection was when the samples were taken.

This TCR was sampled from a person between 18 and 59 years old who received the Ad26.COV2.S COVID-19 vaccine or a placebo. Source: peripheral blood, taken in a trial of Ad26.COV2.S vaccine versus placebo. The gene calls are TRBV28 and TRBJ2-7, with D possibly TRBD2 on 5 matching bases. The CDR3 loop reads CASSLENGVSYEQYF. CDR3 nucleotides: TGTGCCAGCAGTTTAGAAAACGGGGTTTCCTACGAGCAGTACTTC.